This entry lists 13 T cell receptor beta chains sequenced from one sample in a study of post-analysis software for immune sequencing data. Presence of unique molecular identifiers characterized the TCR beta cDNA libraries. MiXCR, applied by TCRdb to the PCR reads, yields one record per CDR3 protein. The sample carries 750,000 to 950,000 distinct CDR3 sequences, about 57% recorded once. Study findings and constraints: When patients were compared with controls, 5 or 6 TRBV segments were more frequent, TRBV5-6, TRBV5-1 and TRBV20-1 among them.

Antigens of these TCRs are unknown. What was sequenced was blood. The receptors derive from a girl under 18 with multiple sclerosis.

The chain joins TRBV10-2 to TRBJ2-2, with 12 bases that match TRBD2. Germline CDR1 WSHSY, CDR2 SAAADI. The CDR3 runs 17 residues. V was clipped by 9 bases and J by 6 bases; unmatched bases: 14. CDR3 nucleotides: TGCGCCAGTCAGGCGTCTCGACTAGCGGGAGTCGCCGGGGAGCTGTTTTTT. It is translated as CASQASRLAGVAGELFF.

This clonotype has only a few counts. The rearrangement links TRBV7-8 to TRBJ2-1, with 10 bases aligning to TRBD2. The J segment lost 6 bases and the V segment lost 2 bases, leaving 4 bases of the junction unmatched. Germline V gene data show CDR1 as SGHVS and CDR2 as FQNEAQ. The CDR3 is made up of 15 amino acids. Here the CDR3 DNA reads TGTGCCAGCAGCTTATCGGCTAGCGGGGGCAATGAGCAGTTCTTC. Residues: CASSLSASGGNEQFF.

This clonotype was found once. The V gene is TRBV29-1, the J gene TRBJ2-5; 7 positions agree with TRBD2. The end of the DNA is better explained by TRBJ2-7, so the J call may be wrong. The CDR3 runs 15 residues. Per germline, CDR1 SQVTM and CDR2 ANQGSEA. CDR3 in amino acids: CSVVALGGLRYEQYF. For the CDR3, the DNA is TGCAGCGTTGTGGCCCTCGGGGGGTTAAGGTACGAGCAGTACTTC.

The rearrangement links TRBV29-1 to TRBJ1-2; TRBD1 might be the D (5 bases). V dropped 5 bases and J dropped 2 bases, with 12 bases sitting between them. The CDR3 runs to 13 residues. Germline V gene data show CDR1 as SQVTM and CDR2 as ANQGSEA. The CDR3 DNA is TGCAGCGTTATTCCGGACACCAACTATGGCTACACCTTC. Translating gives CSVIPDTNYGYTF.

There are a few counts of this clonotype. V gene TRBV29-1 combines with J gene TRBJ2-1; D tentatively fits TRBD1 or TRBD2 (5 bases each). The ends were cut back, 6 bases at V and 4 bases at J, with 19 bases in the middle. This CDR3 comprises 15 residues. CDR1 and CDR2 (germline): SQVTM, ANQGSEA. The CDR3 DNA reads TGCAGCGTCCCACAGGCGGAGCCGGGGTACAATGAGCAGTTCTTC. This encodes CSVPQAEPGYNEQFF.

The gene calls are TRBV29-1 and TRBJ2-1; 8 positions match TRBD1. V was clipped by 4 bases and J by 1 base; unmatched bases: 6. CDR1 and CDR2 from the germline V gene are SQVTM and ANQGSEA. CDR3 length: 15 amino acids. The CDR3 is CSVGEQGASYNEQFF. DNA of the CDR3: TGCAGCGTTGGTGAGCAGGGGGCTTCCTACAATGAGCAGTTCTTC.

This clonotype was counted a single time. The chain has TRBV25-1 and TRBJ2-7; TRBD1 matches 8 bases. V gave up 3 bases and J gave up 0 bases; unmatched junction bases: 7. CDR3 size: 16 residues. CDR1 is MGHDK and CDR2 is SYGVNS in the germline V gene. CDR3 nucleotide sequence: TGTGCCAGCAGTGACGTCGGACAGGGAAGCTCCTACGAGCAGTACTTC. It codes for CASSDVGQGSSYEQYF.

This clonotype was seen more than once but under ten times. The V call is TRBV15, the J call TRBJ2-7; the D gene is possibly TRBD1 (5 bases). Per germline, CDR1 LNHNV and CDR2 YYDKDF (reference sequence). V was clipped by 0 bases and J by 7 bases, with 16 bases between them. This CDR3 region has 15 residues. The CDR3 nucleotides are TGTGCCACCAGCAGAGATCGGGCAGGGTTGAGGGAGCAGTACTTC. Encoded protein: CATSRDRAGLREQYF.

The chain uses TRBV7-9 and TRBJ2-7; D is uncertain. CDR3 size: 13 residues. V shed 7 bases and J shed 0 bases, with 10 bases lying between them. Germline CDR1 reads SEHNR; CDR2 reads FQNEAQ (reference sequence). The CDR3 region has the DNA TGTGCCAGCACCCCAGCAAGCTCCTACGAGCAGTACTTC. Protein: CASTPASSYEQYF.

This chain connects TRBV5-5 to TRBJ2-3; 12 bases align to TRBD1. This CDR3 comprises 15 residues. The ends lost 4 bases at V and 5 bases at J; junction bases unmatched: 5. Germline assignment: CDR1 SGHKS and CDR2 YYEKEE (reference sequence). The CDR3 loop is CASSTGTGGKDTQYF. CDR3 in DNA: TGTGCCAGCAGCACCGGGACAGGGGGCAAAGATACGCAGTATTTT.

J is TRBJ1-6 and V is TRBV28; 9 bases are a match to TRBD1. Looked up from germline, CDR1 is MDHEN and CDR2 is SYDVKM. CDR3 length equals 16 residues. Losses at the gene ends were 6 bases for V and 11 bases for J; bases not matched to a gene: 14. CDR3 sequence: CASRPPSGTGIPPLHF. DNA for the CDR3: TGTGCCAGCAGGCCTCCATCCGGGACAGGGATCCCACCCCTCCACTTT.

The rearrangement uses TRBV28 and TRBJ1-5; perhaps TRBD1 as D (5 bases). V was shortened by 7 bases and J by 1 base, with 14 bases between the two germline ends. Looked up from germline, CDR1 is MDHEN and CDR2 is SYDVKM. CDR3 size: 15 residues. In DNA form, the CDR3 reads TGTGCCAGCATTACCCAGGGACCCAGCAATCAGCCCCAGCATTTT. This gives the protein CASITQGPSNQPQHF.

The chain links TRBV29-1 to TRBJ2-5; D may be TRBD1 (5 bases). CDR1 and CDR2 from the germline V gene are SQVTM and ANQGSEA. The ends were cut back, 6 bases at V and 5 bases at J, with 19 bases in the middle. This CDR3 spans 14 amino acids. The CDR3 spells CSVGAVLKVETQYF. The CDR3 bases are TGCAGCGTAGGGGCAGTCTTGAAGGTGGAGACCCAGTACTTC.